Following are 28 T cell receptor beta chains from one sample sequenced in a study of monozygotic twins with inflammatory bowel disease. From its re-call of the 5' RACE reads, TCRdb lists each CDR3 protein once, without DNA. This table lists roughly 330,000 distinct CDR3 sequences. Sequencing was performed on blood. The source is a human donor with ulcerative colitis or Crohn's disease, or a healthy co-twin of an affected twin (not recorded which).

The J gene is TRBJ2-3, the V gene TRBV7-2; the TCRdb D gene call, TRBD1, has no DNA to confirm it. Germline-derived CDR1 and CDR2 are SGHTA and FQGNSA. The CDR3 sequence is 13 residues long. The CDR3 here is CASSLAWDDTQYF.

The rearrangement uses TRBV4-2 and TRBJ2-3; TCRdb indicates TRBD2, and absent DNA this call remains unverified. The CDR3 extends over 15 amino acids. Germline CDR1 and CDR2: LGHNA and YNFKEQ. The CDR3 here is CASSQDTRQADTQYF.

The chain carries TRBV7-3 and TRBJ2-1; TCRdb designates TRBD2, a call that cannot be tested without DNA. Per germline, CDR1 SGHTA and CDR2 FQGTGA. The CDR3 sequence is 15 residues long. CDR3 in amino acids: CASSLMGLSYNEQFF.

The J gene is TRBJ2-1, the V gene TRBV6-4; TCRdb outputs TRBD1, but without DNA this stays unchecked. This CDR3 spans 17 amino acids. Germline V lookup: CDR1 MRHNA, CDR2 SNTAGT. This CDR3 is CASRPGGRRGGSNEQFF.

The chain couples TRBV7-8 to TRBJ1-1. CDR1 and CDR2 (germline): SGHVS, FQNEAQ. CDR3 length: 14 residues. CDR3 residues: CASRRMLGNTEAFF.

The chain has TRBV20-1 and TRBJ1-5; the TCRdb D gene call, TRBD1, has no DNA to confirm it. This CDR3 spans 13 amino acids. The germline CDR1 and CDR2 sequences are DFQATT and SNEGSKA (reference sequence). CDR3 residues: CSAREDEGQPQHF.

The gene calls are TRBV18 and TRBJ1-5. Germline V CDR1 and CDR2: KGHSH, LQKENI. This CDR3 spans 14 amino acids. CDR3 residues: CASSPTGWDQPQHF.

V is TRBV12-3 or TRBV12-4 and J is TRBJ1-2. CDR3 length equals 12 residues. This chain's CDR3 is CASNPDYYGYTF.

V and J are TRBV6-2 or TRBV6-3 and TRBJ2-7; TCRdb reports TRBD1, a call that lacks DNA to check it against. The CDR3 covers 17 residues. In germline, CDR1 is MNHEY, CDR2 SVGEGT. CDR3 sequence: CASSYEAGGSSSYEQYF.

The genes are TRBV5-1 and TRBJ2-7; TCRdb picks TRBD1, but there is no DNA to check that call. Per germline, CDR1 SGHRS and CDR2 YFSETQ. The CDR3 totals 14 residues. This CDR3 reads CASSPGTGAFEQYF.

The chain carries TRBV7-2 and TRBJ2-3; checking the TCRdb D call of TRBD2 is not possible without DNA. Germline V gene data show CDR1 as SGHTA and CDR2 as FQGNSA. CDR3 length equals 16 residues. CDR3 region: CASSLTSGKNTDTQYF.

The J gene is TRBJ1-1, the V gene TRBV7-8. In germline, CDR1 is SGHVS, CDR2 FQNEAQ. The CDR3 covers 13 residues. The chain's CDR3 is CASSRRGGTEAFF.

The chain links TRBV7-6 to TRBJ2-2; TCRdb's D call of TRBD1 is untestable without DNA. Germline V gene lookup returns CDR1 SGHVS and CDR2 FNYEAQ. The CDR3 extends over 15 amino acids. CDR3 sequence: CASSLTAGLAGELFF. The full variable domain, its missing parts supplied by reference TRBV7-6 and TRBJ2-2, is GAGVSQSPRYKVTKRGQDVALRCDPISGHVSLYWYRQALGQGPEFLTYFNYEAQQDKSGLPNDRFSAERPEGSISTLTIQRTEQRDSAMYRCASSLTAGLAGELFFGEGSRLTVL.

The V and J genes are TRBV5-1 and TRBJ1-1; with no DNA, the TCRdb D assignment of TRBD1 cannot be verified. The CDR3 contains 15 residues. From germline, CDR1 is SGHRS and CDR2 YFSETQ. This CDR3 reads CASSLAPGVRTEAFF.

The chain is built from TRBV28 and TRBJ1-2. Per germline, CDR1 MDHEN and CDR2 SYDVKM. The CDR3 spans 14 residues. CDR3 loop: CASSLGGSSRGYTF.

The CDR3: CSAAAGVNTEAFF. The gene calls are TRBV20-1 and TRBJ1-1; the D call from TCRdb, TRBD1, cannot be confirmed without DNA. The CDR3 has 13 residues. The germline CDR1 and CDR2 sequences are DFQATT and SNEGSKA (reference sequence).

The chain combines TRBV7-9 with TRBJ1-5. The CDR3 runs 15 residues. CDR1 is SEHNR, CDR2 FQNEAQ, per germline (reference sequence). CDR3 sequence reads: CASSLGGRVGQPQHF.

CDR3 residues: CASSQGYWGRGAFF. The rearrangement links TRBV3-1 to TRBJ1-1. The length of the CDR3 is 14 residues. In germline, CDR1 is LGHDT, CDR2 YNNKEL (reference sequence).

This CDR3 reads CASSQGGLETQYF. The chain is built from TRBV4-1 and TRBJ2-5; TCRdb's D call, TRBD1, is unchecked because there is no DNA. In germline, CDR1 is MGHRA, CDR2 YSYEKL. The CDR3 length is 13 residues.

The V and J genes are TRBV7-9 and TRBJ2-4. The CDR3 loop spans 15 amino acids. In germline, CDR1 is SEHNR, CDR2 FQNEAQ (reference sequence). The CDR3 region is CASRKSDSAENIQYF. Variable domain in full (rest from reference TRBV7-9 and TRBJ2-4): DTGVSQNPRHKITKRGQNVTFRCDPISEHNRLYWYRQTLGQGPEFLTYFQNEAQLEKSRLLSDRFSAERPKGSFSTLEIQRTEQGDSAMYLCASRKSDSAENIQYFGAGTRLSVL.

The chain has TRBV6-6 and TRBJ2-7. Germline CDR1 and CDR2: MNHNY and SVGAGI (reference sequence). CDR3 size: 13 residues. The CDR3 is CASSSIGLHEQYF.

The chain has TRBV4-3 and TRBJ2-7. The germline CDR1 and CDR2 sequences are LGHNA and YSLEER. The CDR3 is 14 residues long. The CDR3 spells CASSQGQLPYEQYF.

V gene TRBV5-6 combines with J gene TRBJ2-7. The germline gives CDR1 SGHDT, CDR2 YYEEEE. The CDR3 runs to 12 residues. The CDR3 sequence is CASLHSSYEQYF.

This chain uses TRBV20-1 with TRBJ2-5; checking the TCRdb D call of TRBD2 is not possible without DNA. CDR3 length: 13 residues. The germline gives CDR1 DFQATT, CDR2 SNEGSKA (reference sequence). CDR3: CSAVGLAGETQYF.

The rearrangement links TRBV10-3 to TRBJ2-1; TCRdb indicates TRBD2, and absent DNA this call remains unverified. This CDR3 is built from 14 residues. Germline V gives CDR1 ENHRY, CDR2 SYGVKD. This CDR3 reads CAISELASHNEQFF.

The rearrangement links TRBV7-9 to TRBJ1-1; TCRdb calls TRBD1, which cannot be checked without DNA. The CDR3 covers 15 residues. CDR1 and CDR2 (germline): SEHNR, FQNEAQ (reference sequence). The CDR3 spells CASSLTGSAGTEAFF.

The J gene is TRBJ1-1, the V gene TRBV4-1; TCRdb's assignment of TRBD1 cannot be checked, as there is no DNA. From germline, CDR1 is MGHRA and CDR2 YSYEKL. CDR3 size: 17 residues. CDR3 loop: CASGQESPRKVNTEAFF.

The rearrangement joins TRBV5-1 to TRBJ2-7; TCRdb returns TRBD1, unconfirmable since there is no DNA. This CDR3 contains 14 residues. CDR1 is SGHRS and CDR2 is YFSETQ in the germline V gene. CDR3: CASSLVPGSYEQYF.